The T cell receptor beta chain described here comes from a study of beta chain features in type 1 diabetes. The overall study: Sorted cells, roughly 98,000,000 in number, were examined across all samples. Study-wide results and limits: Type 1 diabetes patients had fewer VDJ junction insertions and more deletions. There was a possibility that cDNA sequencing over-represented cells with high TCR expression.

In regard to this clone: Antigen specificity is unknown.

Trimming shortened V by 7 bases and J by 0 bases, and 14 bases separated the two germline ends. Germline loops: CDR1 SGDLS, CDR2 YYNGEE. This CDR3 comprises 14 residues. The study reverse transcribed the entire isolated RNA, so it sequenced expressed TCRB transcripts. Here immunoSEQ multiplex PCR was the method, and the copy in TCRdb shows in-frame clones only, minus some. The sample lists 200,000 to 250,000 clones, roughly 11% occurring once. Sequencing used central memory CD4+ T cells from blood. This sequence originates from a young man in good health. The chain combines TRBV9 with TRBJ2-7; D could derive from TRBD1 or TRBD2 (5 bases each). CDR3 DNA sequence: TGTGCCAGCTCGGAGGCAGGGAACTCCTACGAGCAGTACTTC. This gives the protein CASSEAGNSYEQYF.